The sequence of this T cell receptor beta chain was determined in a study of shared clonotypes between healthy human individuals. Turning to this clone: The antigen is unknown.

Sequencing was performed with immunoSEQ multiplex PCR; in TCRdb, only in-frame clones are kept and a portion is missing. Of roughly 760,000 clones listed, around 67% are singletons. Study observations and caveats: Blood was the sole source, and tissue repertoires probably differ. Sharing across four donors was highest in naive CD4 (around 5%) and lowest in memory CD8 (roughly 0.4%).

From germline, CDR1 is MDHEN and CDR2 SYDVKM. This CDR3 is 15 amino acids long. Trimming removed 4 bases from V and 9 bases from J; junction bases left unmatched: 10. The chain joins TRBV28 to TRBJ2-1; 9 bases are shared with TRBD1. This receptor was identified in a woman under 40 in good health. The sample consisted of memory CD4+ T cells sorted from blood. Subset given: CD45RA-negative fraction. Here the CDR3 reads CASSSGTGTISEQFF. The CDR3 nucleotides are TGTGCCAGCAGTTCAGGGACAGGGACTATTAGTGAGCAGTTCTTC.